This is a list of T cell receptor beta chains from one sample in a study of T-cell reconstitution after alpha-beta-depleted transplantation in children. MiXCR was run by TCRdb on the PCR reads, yielding one entry per CDR3 protein. The sample yields approximately 400,000 distinct CDR3 sequences, roughly a tenth seen once. Here the sequenced sample was PBMCs from the stem cell graft donor, taken from the stem cell graft. These TCRs come from a human donor who donated a stem cell graft to a child with acute myeloid leukemia. Each CDR3 is given with its conserved first and last residue. A D gene is named only where the DNA matches it firmly. Expanded clones get a size class; other rows say once, few or many, or leave the size out.

J | D | size | V | DNA | CDR3
TRBJ1-5 | . | few | TRBV2 | TGTGCCAGCAGTGATCAGGGCCAGTCGCCCCAGCATTTT | CASSDQGQSPQHF
TRBJ2-4 | . | few | TRBV12-3/TRBV12-4 | TGTGCCAGCAGTTTAATACTAGCGGGACAGGGAGCCAAAAACATTCAGTACTTC | CASSLILAGQGAKNIQYF
TRBJ1-2 | TRBD1 | . | TRBV5-6 | TGTGCCAGCAGCGTCCGGGACAGGGGATACTATGGCTACACCTTC | CASSVRDRGYYGYTF
TRBJ2-5 | . | few | TRBV14 | TGTGCCAGCAGCGCGAACCCCGAGACCCAGTACTTC | CASSANPETQYF
TRBJ1-5 | . | . | TRBV5-6 | TGTGCCAGCAGCTGGGGGTTGGACCGGGGGGAACAGCCCCAGCATTTT | CASSWGLDRGEQPQHF
TRBJ2-4 | . | few | TRBV20-1 | TGCAGTGCTAGTGTCCGGGCTGGGGACATTCAGTACTTC | CSASVRAGDIQYF
TRBJ1-4 | . | . | TRBV4-1 | TGCGCCAGCAGCCCAGATCTTGAAAAACTGTTTTTT | CASSPDLEKLFF
TRBJ2-2 | . | . | TRBV7-9 | TGTGCCAGCAGCTTAGAAACTGCCGGGGAGCTGTTTTTT | CASSLETAGELFF
TRBJ1-1 | . | . | TRBV20-1 | TGCAGTGCCCCCGGGAGCATAAACACTGAAGCTTTCTTT | CSAPGSINTEAFF
TRBJ1-5 | . | many | TRBV6-5 | TGTGCCAGCAGTTACTCGGGGGGCAATCAGCCCCAGCATTTT | CASSYSGGNQPQHF
TRBJ1-6 | . | many | TRBV5-6 | TGTGCCAGCAGCTTAACCGCTTCACCCCTCCACTTT | CASSLTASPLHF
TRBJ2-3 | TRBD2 | . | TRBV5-1 | TGCGCCAGCAGCCAGGACGGGACTAGCGTTAGCACAGATACGCAGTATTTT | CASSQDGTSVSTDTQYF
TRBJ2-5 | . | . | TRBV5-1 | TGCGCCAGCGCTGGAGGTAGCGGAGAGACCCAGTACTTC | CASAGGSGETQYF